This T cell receptor beta chain is from a study of cytomegalovirus exposure and HLA in healthy donors. Researchers ran the PCR with 60 Vbeta and 13 Jbeta primers. Assay: immunoSEQ multiplex PCR; the TCRdb copy retains only in-frame clones and omits some. Of approximately 110,000 clones in the sample, approximately 80% were seen once. This clone was seen more than once but under ten times. CDR1 is SGHTA and CDR2 is FQGNSA in the germline V gene. The V segment lost 5 bases and the J segment 2 bases; nucleotides outside the gene matches: 11. This CDR3 comprises 16 residues. Sequencing input: PBMCs. The genes are TRBV7-2 and TRBJ2-5, with TRBD1 matching 7 bases. The source of this sequence is a man in his forties or fifties in good health and CMV-seronegative. CDR3 residues: CASSPNRGTEQETQYF. CDR3 nucleotide sequence: TGTGCCAGCAGCCCAAATCGAGGGACAGAACAAGAGACCCAGTACTTC.